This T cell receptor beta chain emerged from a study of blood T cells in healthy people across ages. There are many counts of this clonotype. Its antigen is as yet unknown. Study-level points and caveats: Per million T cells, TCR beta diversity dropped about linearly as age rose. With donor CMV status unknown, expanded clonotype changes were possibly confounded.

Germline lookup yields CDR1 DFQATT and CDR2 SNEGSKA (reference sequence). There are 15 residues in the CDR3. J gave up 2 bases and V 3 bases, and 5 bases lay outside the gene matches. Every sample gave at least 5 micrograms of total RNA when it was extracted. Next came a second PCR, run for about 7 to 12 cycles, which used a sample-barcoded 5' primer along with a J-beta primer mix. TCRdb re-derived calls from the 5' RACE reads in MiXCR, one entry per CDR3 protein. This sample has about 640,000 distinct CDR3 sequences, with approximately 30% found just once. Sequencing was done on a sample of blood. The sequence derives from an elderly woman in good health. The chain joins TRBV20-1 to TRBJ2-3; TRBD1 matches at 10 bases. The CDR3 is CSASAGQGTTDTQYF. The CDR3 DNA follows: TGCAGTGCTAGCGCGGGACAGGGGACCACAGATACGCAGTATTTT.